Detailed here is one TCR beta chain. Recruitment covered 20 to 25 US areas and drew participants whose ages spanned about 18 to 90 years. Cohort assignment relied on participant-reported clinical history. The record originates from a study of blood T cell repertoires in COVID-19. Whole-study context: The analysed material was cDNA or gDNA that came from T cells, B-cell-depleted T cells, or PBMCs.

Authors' methods: The assay estimated nucleated cells by amplifying reference gene primers. Repertoires were generated with immunoSEQ multiplex PCR, while TCRdb's copy carries only in-frame clones and drops some. V and J calls plus clone size are reproduced from that table; the DNA served to infer D and trimming. The sample has over 200,000 clones; roughly nine tenths are singletons. The V gene lost 5 bases and the J gene lost 7 bases, with 17 bases spanning the gap. This CDR3 region has 14 residues. Germline CDR1 SGHTA, CDR2 FQGNSA. Specimen: PBMCs or T cells enriched from blood (not recorded which). J is TRBJ1-2 and V is TRBV7-2, with unresolved D. The TCR sequence derives from a woman aged 25 to 39 with acute COVID-19. The CDR3 region is CASSLAPEVGGYTF. The CDR3, as DNA: TGTGCCAGCAGCCTCGCACCTGAGGTTGGTGGCTACACCTTC.